This T cell receptor (beta chain) was identified in a study of CD8 T cells in ankylosing spondylitis. Regarding the study as a whole: Significant enrichment of disease-linked clones was reportedly seen in matched ankylosing spondylitis synovial fluid. A CD8+ phenotype characterized the disease-linked clones, which were relatively rare in peripheral blood. Blood from ankylosing spondylitis patients appeared to carry a characteristic eight-variant TCR beta motif.

Per germline, CDR1 SGDLS and CDR2 YYNGEE. The length of the CDR3 is 15 residues. The V and J ends lost 0 bases and 2 bases respectively, with 9 bases between them. In this sample, this clonotype turned up many times. Its antigen is not identified. TCRdb fed the 5' RACE reads into MiXCR, producing one record per CDR3 protein. In the table there are approximately 190,000 distinct CDR3 sequences, 10% to 15% of which are singletons. The chain combines TRBV9 with TRBJ2-1; D not certain. The TCR originated in a female donor with ankylosing spondylitis or in good health (not recorded which). Sequencing used blood, either unsorted or a sorted T cell fraction (not recorded which). The CDR3 region is CASSVGQPAYNEQFF. The CDR3 coding sequence is TGTGCCAGCAGCGTAGGCCAGCCGGCCTACAATGAGCAGTTCTTC.